Listed below are T cell receptor beta chains from one sample, sequenced in a study of CD8 T cells in ankylosing spondylitis. MiXCR was run by TCRdb on the 5' RACE reads, yielding one entry per CDR3 protein. The data contain a few hundred thousand distinct CDR3 sequences, roughly 22% of them singletons. The sample taken for sequencing was blood, either unsorted or a sorted T cell fraction (not recorded which). The receptor source for this set is a male donor with ankylosing spondylitis or in good health (not recorded which). Both conserved end residues are part of each CDR3. The D gene is left open where the match is weak. Only some rows state a clone size, as once, few, many or a class for expanded clones.

j_call v_call d_call clone_size cdr3_nt cdr3_aa
TRBJ2-3 TRBV20-1 - - TGCAGTGCTAGGGGCTTGGGAAAAACAGCAGATACGCAGTATTTT CSARGLGKTADTQYF
TRBJ2-7 TRBV19 - few TGTGCCAGTAGTATTAATATGGGGTGGAAATACGAGCAGTACTTC CASSINMGWKYEQYF
TRBJ1-1 TRBV12-3/TRBV12-4 - many TGTGCCAGCAGTTTACAGGGAGGGTACACTGAAGCTTTCTTT CASSLQGGYTEAFF
TRBJ2-5 TRBV10-2 - - TGCGCCAGCGATACAGGGGGGGAAGAGACCCAGTACTTC CASDTGGEETQYF
TRBJ2-7 TRBV12-3/TRBV12-4 - once TGTGCCAGCAGTTTAGTTTTGCGCCAGAGCGAGCAGTACTTC CASSLVLRQSEQYF
TRBJ2-7 TRBV30 TRBD1 few TGTGCCTGGACTTCGGGGACAGCTTCCTACGAGCAGTACTTC CAWTSGTASYEQYF
TRBJ2-5 TRBV12-3/TRBV12-4 TRBD2 - TGTGCCCTCAGACACACTGCCCCGGGACTAGCTGCCTGGGGGACCCAGTACTTC CALRHTAPGLAAWGTQYF
TRBJ2-2 TRBV2 - - TGTGCCAGCAGTTTGATCCCTGCGGGGCCACCCAACACCGGGGAGCTGTTTTTT CASSLIPAGPPNTGELFF
TRBJ2-5 TRBV12-3/TRBV12-4 - few TGTGCCAGCAGCCCCGGGGTCCGGGAGACCCAGTACTTC CASSPGVRETQYF
TRBJ1-1 TRBV7-9 TRBD1 - TGTGCCAGCAGCTTAGAGGGGGCGTCTGAAGCTTTCTTT CASSLEGASEAFF
TRBJ2-1 TRBV6-6 TRBD2 few TGTGCCAGCAGCAGCGGGATTGTCAATGAGCAGTTCTTC CASSSGIVNEQFF
TRBJ2-1 TRBV5-1 - few TGCGCCAGCAGCCGGTCCAACAATGAGCAGTTCTTC CASSRSNNEQFF
TRBJ2-1 TRBV14 TRBD1 few TGTGCCAGCAGCCCCCAGAGAGGGGGCCCCTACAATGAGCAGTTCTTC CASSPQRGGPYNEQFF
TRBJ2-1 TRBV6-5 TRBD2 - TGTGCCAGCAGTTACTTGGCTAGCGGGTCCTACAATGAGCAGTTCTTC CASSYLASGSYNEQFF
TRBJ1-2 TRBV7-9 - - TGTGCCAGCAGCTTTTCCAGGACAGATAACTATGGCTACACCTTC CASSFSRTDNYGYTF
TRBJ2-5 TRBV12-3/TRBV12-4 TRBD2 few TGTGCCAGCAGGAAACGGGGGGAAGAGACCCAGTACTTC CASRKRGEETQYF
TRBJ2-2 TRBV4-2 - - TGTGCCAGCAGCCAAGATATAGCAACGAACACCGGGGAGCTGTTTTTT CASSQDIATNTGELFF
TRBJ1-4 TRBV4-1 - few TGCGCCAGCAGCCCTCTGGGGGAGGGGAAGGGGACTAATGAAAAACTGTTTTTT CASSPLGEGKGTNEKLFF
TRBJ1-2 TRBV29-1 - - TGCAGCACGGGGCCAGGGGTCTATGGCTACACCTTC CSTGPGVYGYTF
TRBJ1-1 TRBV12-3/TRBV12-4 - - TGTGCCAGCAGTTTGCCTGCTTTCTTT CASSLPAFF
TRBJ2-1 TRBV4-2 - few TGTGCCAGCAGCCAACTTCCCTGGCGGGGATCCTACAATGAGCAGTTCTTC CASSQLPWRGSYNEQFF
TRBJ2-7 TRBV4-1 - - TGCGCCAGCAGCCAAGAGCGGCAGACCTTCTCCTACGAGCAGTACTTC CASSQERQTFSYEQYF
TRBJ2-1 TRBV27 TRBD1 few TGTGCCAGCAGTTTAGGGCAGGGGGCGGGTGAGCAGTTCTTC CASSLGQGAGEQFF
TRBJ2-3 TRBV6-1 - few TGTGCCAGCGAATACGAGGGTGCGGATACGCAGTATTTT CASEYEGADTQYF
TRBJ2-7 TRBV2 - few TGTGCCACCATTGGCTACGAGCAGTACTTC CATIGYEQYF
TRBJ1-1 TRBV7-3 - many TGTGCCAGCAGCTTGTGCCGGGTAGAAGTCACTGAAGCTTTCTTT CASSLCRVEVTEAFF
TRBJ2-7 TRBV27 - - TGTGCCAGCAGTCCAACCACCTCCTACGAGCAGTACTTC CASSPTTSYEQYF
TRBJ2-5 TRBV6-1 - few TGTGCCAGCAGCCAAAGGGAGGAAGAGACCCAGTACTTC CASSQREEETQYF
TRBJ2-1 TRBV12-3/TRBV12-4 - few TGTGCCAGCAGCGACACAAATTCCTACAATGAGCAGTTCTTC CASSDTNSYNEQFF
TRBJ2-3 TRBV27 - - TGTGCCAGCAGGCGGTTGGCATTGGCAGATACGCAGTATTTT CASRRLALADTQYF
TRBJ2-1 TRBV7-9 TRBD2 - TGTGCCAGCAGCTTAGCGGGGGGGGACTTCTACAATGAGCAGTTCTTC CASSLAGGDFYNEQFF
TRBJ2-2 TRBV15 TRBD1 - TGTGCCACCAGCAGGCGGGGACAGGGACGGGACGGGGAGCTGTTTTTT CATSRRGQGRDGELFF
TRBJ1-1 TRBV10-3 TRBD1 - TGTGCCATCAGTGAGTCGGGTCAGGGGGGGGACACTGAAGCTTTCTTT CAISESGQGGDTEAFF
TRBJ2-5 TRBV5-1 - - TGCGCCAGCAGCTTGAGGACAGACAACCAAGAGACCCAGTACTTC CASSLRTDNQETQYF